This TCR beta chain derives from a study of blood T cell repertoires in COVID-19. Overall study: Some COVID-19 samples were acute and others convalescent; all came from the United States, Italy and Spain. From T cells, B-cell-depleted T cells, or PBMCs came the material, which was cDNA or gDNA.

In the original analysis: Reference gene primer amplification in the assay estimated nucleated cell counts. This table comes from immunoSEQ multiplex PCR, and its TCRdb copy is limited to in-frame clones, with some not included. V and J calls and clone size are those listed in that table; D and trimming were worked out from the DNA. The table records under 250,000 clones, more than 65% of them present only once. V was clipped by 5 bases and J by 6 bases; unmatched bases: 6. CDR3 length: 15 amino acids. Per the germline V gene, CDR1 is SEHNR and CDR2 is FQNEAQ (reference sequence). In this sample, this clone turned up a few times.

Source material: peripheral blood. This TCR derives from a woman in her twenties or thirties who had recovered from COVID-19. J is TRBJ1-6 and V is TRBV7-9; 8 bases fit TRBD1. CDR3 region: CASSPPGQVNSPLHF. For the CDR3, the DNA is TGTGCCAGCAGCCCACCGGGACAGGTTAATTCACCCCTCCACTTT.